Described below is a single TCR beta chain sequence and its context. Its cognate antigen is unknown. Germline assignment: CDR1 KGHSH and CDR2 LQKENI. CDR3 length equals 16 residues. Unmatched junction bases numbered 8, after V lost 1 base and J lost 7 bases. The data were taken from a study of T cell responses to AZD1222 COVID-19 vaccine. Study-wide findings and caveats: The study identified only six AZD1222 recipients as seropositive at baseline. A mostly white British donor set with more females was recruited, and clonal diversity was possibly underestimated. Close to half of spike-specific TCRs reportedly recognize unmutated variant regions. Regions 160-218 and 743-854 held dominance among vaccine-associated CD4 TCRs, which spanned spike.

Sequencing used immunoSEQ multiplex PCR; TCRdb keeps in-frame clones, though not all of them. The top ten hold about 5.9% of the sample, which has 150,000 to 200,000 clones, roughly 88% seen once. Sequenced material: peripheral blood, taken 28 days after the second AZD1222 dose. This receptor was obtained from an adult who received the AZD1222 COVID-19 vaccine. The rearrangement links TRBV18 to TRBJ1-4; 8 nucleotides align to TRBD1. The CDR3 DNA reads TGTGCCAGCTCACCACGCGGACAGGGTGAAGTTGAAAAACTGTTTTTT. Its translation: CASSPRGQGEVEKLFF.